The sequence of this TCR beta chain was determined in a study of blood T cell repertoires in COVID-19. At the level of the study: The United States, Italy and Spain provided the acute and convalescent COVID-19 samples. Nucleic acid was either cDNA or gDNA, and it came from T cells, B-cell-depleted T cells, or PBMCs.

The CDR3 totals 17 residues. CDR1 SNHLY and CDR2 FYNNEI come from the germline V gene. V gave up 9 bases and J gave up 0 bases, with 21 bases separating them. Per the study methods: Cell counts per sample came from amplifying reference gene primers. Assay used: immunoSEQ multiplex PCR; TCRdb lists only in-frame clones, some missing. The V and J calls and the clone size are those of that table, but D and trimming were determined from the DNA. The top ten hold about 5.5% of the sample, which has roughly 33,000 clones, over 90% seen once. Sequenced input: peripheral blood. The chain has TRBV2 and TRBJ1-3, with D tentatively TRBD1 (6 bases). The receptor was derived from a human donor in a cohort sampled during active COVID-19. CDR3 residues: CARKNYRLGASGNTIYF. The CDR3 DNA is TGTGCCAGGAAGAACTACAGGTTGGGGGCCTCTGGAAACACCATATATTTT.